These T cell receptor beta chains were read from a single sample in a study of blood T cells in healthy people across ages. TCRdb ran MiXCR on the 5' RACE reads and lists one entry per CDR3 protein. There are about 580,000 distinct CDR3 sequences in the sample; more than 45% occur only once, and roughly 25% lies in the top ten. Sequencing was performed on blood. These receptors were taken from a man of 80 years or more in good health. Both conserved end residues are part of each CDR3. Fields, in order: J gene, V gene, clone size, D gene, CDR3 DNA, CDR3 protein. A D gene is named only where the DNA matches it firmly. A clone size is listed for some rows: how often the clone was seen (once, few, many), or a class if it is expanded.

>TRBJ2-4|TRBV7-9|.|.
TGTGCCAGCAGCTTCGCCCCCGGGGCGTCCAAAAACATTCAGTACTTC
CASSFAPGASKNIQYF
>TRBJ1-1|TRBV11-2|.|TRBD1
TGTGCCACGAGCAGGGGGCGGATCACTGAAGCTTTCTTT
CATSRGRITEAFF
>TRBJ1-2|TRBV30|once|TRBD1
TGTGCCTGGGGCCCAGGGGGCGGCTACACCTTC
CAWGPGGGYTF
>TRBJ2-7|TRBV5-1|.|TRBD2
TGCGCCAGCAGCTTAACTAGCCTCGGGGGGAATGAGCAGTACTTC
CASSLTSLGGNEQYF
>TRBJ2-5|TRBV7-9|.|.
TGTGCCAGCAGCTTAGTACAGGGGAGGGCGGAGACCCAGTACTTC
CASSLVQGRAETQYF
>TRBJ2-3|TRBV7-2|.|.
TGTGCCAGCAGCTTAGCAGGGCTTCCAGATACGCAGTATTTT
CASSLAGLPDTQYF
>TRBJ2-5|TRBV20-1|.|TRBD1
TGCAGTGCGTTAGCCCTTGGGACAGGGGGCCAAGAGACCCAGTACTTC
CSALALGTGGQETQYF
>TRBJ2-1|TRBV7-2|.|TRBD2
TGTGCCAGCAGCTTGGCTAGCGGGAGGGTTGAGCAGTTCTTC
CASSLASGRVEQFF
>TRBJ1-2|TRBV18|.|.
TGTGCCAGCTCGGGGACACAAGAAAACTATGGCTACACCTTC
CASSGTQENYGYTF
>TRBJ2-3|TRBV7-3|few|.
TGTGCCAGCAGCTTCCGAGCGGCCACAGATACGCAGTATTTT
CASSFRAATDTQYF
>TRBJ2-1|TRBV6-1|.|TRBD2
TGTGCCAGCAGTGATGGCGGGGGGCCTTCCCAGTTCTTC
CASSDGGGPSQFF
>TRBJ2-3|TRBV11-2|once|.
TGTGCCAGCAGCTTAGTCTACCCAAGCACAGATACGCAGTATTTT
CASSLVYPSTDTQYF
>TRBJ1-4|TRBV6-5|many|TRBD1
TGTGCCAGCAGTTGGACAGGCGTGAATGAAAAACTGTTTTTT
CASSWTGVNEKLFF
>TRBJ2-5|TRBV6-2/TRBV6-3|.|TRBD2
TGTGCCAGCAGTCGAACTAGCGTTCAAGAGACCCAGTACTTC
CASSRTSVQETQYF
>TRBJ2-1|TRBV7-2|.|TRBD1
TGTGCCAGCAGCTTACGGACAGGCCGCGGGCAGTTCTTC
CASSLRTGRGQFF
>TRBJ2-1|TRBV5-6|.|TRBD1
TGTGCCAGCAGCTTTTTCCTCGCACAGGGGTACAATGAGCAGTTCTTC
CASSFFLAQGYNEQFF
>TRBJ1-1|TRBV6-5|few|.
TGTGCCAGCAGTTACTCCGTAGACACTGAAGCTTTCTTT
CASSYSVDTEAFF
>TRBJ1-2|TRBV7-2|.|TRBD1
TGTGCCAGCAGCTTCGGGACAGGGTCTAACTATGGCTACACCTTC
CASSFGTGSNYGYTF
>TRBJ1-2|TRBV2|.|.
TGTGCCAGCAGTGTCGGCCCTCGAGCTTATGGCTACACCTTC
CASSVGPRAYGYTF
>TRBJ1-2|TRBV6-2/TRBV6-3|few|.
TGTGCCAGCAGCCCAGTGGAGGCTCCTAACTATGGCTACACCTTC
CASSPVEAPNYGYTF
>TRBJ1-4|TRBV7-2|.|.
TGTGCCAGCAGCCCACAGTCGACTAATGAAAAACTGTTTTTT
CASSPQSTNEKLFF
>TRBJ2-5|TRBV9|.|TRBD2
TGTGCCAGCAGCGTAGGACTAGCGGAGGGTGGGGCCCAGTACTTC
CASSVGLAEGGAQYF
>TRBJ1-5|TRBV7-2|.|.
TGTGCCAGCAGCTTAGAGCGGGACCGAGGCAATCAGCCCCAGCATTTT
CASSLERDRGNQPQHF
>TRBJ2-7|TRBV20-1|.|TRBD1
TGCAGTGCGGAGGACAGGGGCGACGAGCAGTACTTC
CSAEDRGDEQYF
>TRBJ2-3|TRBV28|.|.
TGTGCCAGCAGTTTAAGGGCAGGTAGAGATACGCAGTATTTT
CASSLRAGRDTQYF
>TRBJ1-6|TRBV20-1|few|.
TGCAGTGCTACAAAAACAGGGAATTTTTATAATTCACCCCTCCACTTT
CSATKTGNFYNSPLHF
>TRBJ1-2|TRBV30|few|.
TGTGCCTGGAGTCCCCTCTCCTACACCTTC
CAWSPLSYTF
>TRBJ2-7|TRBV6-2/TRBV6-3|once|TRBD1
TGTGCCAGCCGAACAGGGGGCGCGTACGAGCAGTACTTC
CASRTGGAYEQYF
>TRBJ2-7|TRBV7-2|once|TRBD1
TGTGCCAGCAGCTTAGAGGGGACAGGGTTCTACGAGCAGTACTTC
CASSLEGTGFYEQYF
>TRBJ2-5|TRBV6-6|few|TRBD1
TGTGCCAGCAGTTACCCGGACAGGGGGGGTGGTCAGACCCAGTACTTC
CASSYPDRGGGQTQYF
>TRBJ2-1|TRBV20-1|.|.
TGCAGTGCTAGCGACCCTAAGGTGAATGAGCAGTTCTTC
CSASDPKVNEQFF
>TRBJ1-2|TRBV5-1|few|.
TGTGCCAGCAGCTTAGAGGGTAGCGGCTATGGCTACACCTTC
CASSLEGSGYGYTF
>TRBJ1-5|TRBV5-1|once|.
TGCGCCAGCAGCTTCAGCGGGGAGCAGCCCCAGCATTTT
CASSFSGEQPQHF
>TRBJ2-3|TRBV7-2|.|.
TGTGCCAGCAGCCTTACCGGACTCCCCGGAGGAGATACGCAGTATTTT
CASSLTGLPGGDTQYF
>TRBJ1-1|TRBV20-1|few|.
TGCAGTGCTAGGTTCAGGGGAGGCACTGAAGCTTTCTTT
CSARFRGGTEAFF
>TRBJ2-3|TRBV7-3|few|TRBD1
TGTGCCAGCAGCTTTGACAGGGGGGATACGCAGTATTTT
CASSFDRGDTQYF
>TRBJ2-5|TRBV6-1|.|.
TGTGCCAGCAGTGAATCGGCAGGGCTAAAGACCCAGTACTTC
CASSESAGLKTQYF
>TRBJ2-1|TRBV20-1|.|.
TGCAGTGCTAGATGGACGAAGGGCTCCTACAATGAGCAGTTCTTC
CSARWTKGSYNEQFF
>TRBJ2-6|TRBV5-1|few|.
TGCGCCAGCAGAATAGGAGGGGCCGGGGCCAACGTCCTGACTTTC
CASRIGGAGANVLTF
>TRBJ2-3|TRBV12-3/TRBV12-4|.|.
TGTGCCAGCAGTCCACGTAGCCCAGTAGCGGCTCTTAGCACAGATACGCAGTATTTT
CASSPRSPVAALSTDTQYF
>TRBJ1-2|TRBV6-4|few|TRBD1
TGTGCCAGCAGTCCCTCCCGGACAGGGTTTCCTGGCTACACCTTC
CASSPSRTGFPGYTF
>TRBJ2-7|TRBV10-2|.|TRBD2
TGCGCCAGCGCTAGCGGGGACCGCTACGAGCAGTACTTC
CASASGDRYEQYF
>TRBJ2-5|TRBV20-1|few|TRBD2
TGCAGTGCTACGGGACTAGCGGGAACCATCGAGACCCAGTACTTC
CSATGLAGTIETQYF
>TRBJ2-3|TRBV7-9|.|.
TGTGCCGGCAGCCAGGACACCAGCACAGATACGCAGTATTTT
CAGSQDTSTDTQYF
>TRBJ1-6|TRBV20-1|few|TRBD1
TGCAGTGCTATACCAGGGGGGTTAAATTCACCCCTCCACTTT
CSAIPGGLNSPLHF
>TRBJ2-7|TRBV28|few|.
TGTGCCAGCAGTTTCGCCCTGACAGGCCTTACCTACGAGCAGTACTTC
CASSFALTGLTYEQYF
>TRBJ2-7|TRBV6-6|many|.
TGTGCCAGCAGTTACGGTGGGGGGGGCAGTGGGGCTTACGAGCAGTACTTC
CASSYGGGGSGAYEQYF
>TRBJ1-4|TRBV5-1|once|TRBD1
TGCGCCAGCAGCTCGAGGACAGGGGAAACTGAAAAACTGTTTTTT
CASSSRTGETEKLFF
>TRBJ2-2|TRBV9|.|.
TGTGCCAACAGCGTAGCTGCATTCACCGGGGAGCTGTTTTTT
CANSVAAFTGELFF
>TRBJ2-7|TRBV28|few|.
TGTGCCAGCGGGGGTTACGAGCAGTACTTC
CASGGYEQYF
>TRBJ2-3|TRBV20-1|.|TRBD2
TGCAGTGCCACTCTAGCGGGAGTTAAGGATACGCAGTATTTT
CSATLAGVKDTQYF
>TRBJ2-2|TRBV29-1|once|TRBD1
TGCAGCGTTGTCGGAGTGGGAGAGACAGGGATAAACACCGGGGAGCTGTTTTTT
CSVVGVGETGINTGELFF
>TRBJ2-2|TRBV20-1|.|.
TGCAGTGCTTCCACAGGGACGAACACCGGGGAGCTGTTTTTT
CSASTGTNTGELFF
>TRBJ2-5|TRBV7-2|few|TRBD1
TGTGCCAGCAGCTCATCAGGGGGCGCGTGGCAAGAGACCCAGTACTTC
CASSSSGGAWQETQYF
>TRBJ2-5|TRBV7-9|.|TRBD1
TGTGCCAGCCAGAATCCCCGGACAGGGGAAGAGACCCAGTACTTC
CASQNPRTGEETQYF
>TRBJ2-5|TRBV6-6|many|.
TGTGCCAGCAGTTACTCGTTTCCGGTGCGGGAGACCCAGTACTTC
CASSYSFPVRETQYF
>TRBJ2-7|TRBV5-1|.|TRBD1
TGCGCCAGCAGCCCACAGGGGGACACCTACGAGCAGTACTTC
CASSPQGDTYEQYF
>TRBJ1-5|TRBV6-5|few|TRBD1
TGTGCCAGCAGTTACTCGATCTCAACAGGGGTTAGCAATCAGCCCCAGCATTTT
CASSYSISTGVSNQPQHF
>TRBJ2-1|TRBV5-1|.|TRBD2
TGCGCCGGCAGCTTCGGACTAGCGGGGAACAATGAGCAGTTCTTC
CAGSFGLAGNNEQFF